Following are 20 T cell receptor beta chains from one sample sequenced in a study of blood T cell repertoires in COVID-19. The table came from immunoSEQ multiplex PCR; TCRdb's copy has only in-frame clones and leaves some out. The data contain around 170,000 clones, roughly 86% of them seen just once; the ten biggest clones take up roughly 2.9%. Input material: peripheral blood. These receptors were obtained from a woman aged 30 to 39 with active or convalescent COVID-19.

This clone was seen more than once but under ten times. The rearrangement joins TRBV5-5 to TRBJ1-4; no definite D call. V was trimmed by 0 bases and J by 5 bases, leaving 11 bases between them. The CDR3 is made up of 15 amino acids. Germline V gene lookup returns CDR1 SGHKS and CDR2 YYEKEE (reference sequence). In DNA, the CDR3 is TGTGCCAGCAGCTTGGACTGGGGAGGGAATGAAAAACTGTTTTTT. This translates into CASSLDWGGNEKLFF.

This clone was observed a handful of times. The chain carries TRBV7-9 and TRBJ2-3; 10 bases match TRBD2. The germline V gene encodes CDR1 SEHNR and CDR2 FQNEAQ (reference sequence). The CDR3 runs 13 residues. The V gene end was trimmed by 4 bases and the J gene end by 6 bases; junction bases not matched to a gene: 1. DNA for the CDR3: TGTGCCAGCAGCTCTAGCGGGAGTGATACGCAGTATTTT. Translating gives CASSSSGSDTQYF.

This clone was counted once. The genes are TRBV19 and TRBJ2-1; 8 bases map to TRBD1. This CDR3 is 15 amino acids long. Germline values: CDR1 LNHDA, CDR2 SQIVND (reference sequence). V shed 6 bases, J shed 1 base, and the junction held 5 bases outside the gene matches. The CDR3: CASSKDRVSYNEQFF. Written as DNA, the CDR3 is TGTGCCAGTAGCAAGGACAGGGTTTCCTACAATGAGCAGTTCTTC.

This clone was detected only once. This sequence joins TRBV6-6 and TRBJ2-2; D unresolved. The V end lost 5 bases, the J end lost 3 bases, and 19 bases lay between the germline ends. The CDR3 consists of 17 residues. CDR1 is MNHNY and CDR2 is SVGAGI in the germline V gene (reference sequence). The CDR3 nucleotides read TGTGCCAGCAGTCGCCCCCGATCGCGGTTGGACACCGGGGAGCTGTTTTTT. Its protein is CASSRPRSRLDTGELFF.

This chain uses TRBV3-1 (or the pseudogene TRBV3-2) with TRBJ1-3; D gene ambiguous. V was shortened by 3 bases and J by 6 bases, with 6 bases between the two germline ends. The CDR3 totals 12 residues. Germline-derived CDR1 and CDR2 are LGHDT and YNNKEL (reference sequence). CDR3 DNA: TGTGCCAGCAGCCAGGTACAAAACACCATATATTTT. It encodes CASSQVQNTIYF.

The chain links TRBV3-1 (or the pseudogene TRBV3-2) to TRBJ1-5, with 10 bases matching TRBD1. CDR1 and CDR2 (germline): LGHDT, YNNKEL (reference sequence). The CDR3 loop spans 15 amino acids. Trimming cost V 3 bases and J 5 bases; bases outside gene matches: 4. DNA of the CDR3: TGTGCCAGCAGCCAGCGCGGGACAGGGGATCAGCCCCAGCATTTT. Its protein product is CASSQRGTGDQPQHF.

The chain links TRBV7-6 to TRBJ1-1; tentative D call: TRBD1 (5 bases). Between the trimmed V and J ends, which lost 4 bases and 4 bases, there was a span of 16 bases. The CDR3 runs 15 residues. The V gene's germline CDR1 is SGHVS and CDR2 FNYEAQ. The CDR3 nucleotides read TGTGCCAGCAGCTCCCAATCGGACGGGGGCACTGAAGCTTTCTTT. It yields the protein CASSSQSDGGTEAFF.

The chain carries TRBV5-6 and TRBJ2-2, with 8 bases that match TRBD1. The ends lost 1 base at V and 2 bases at J; junction bases unmatched: 4. Germline CDR1 and CDR2: SGHDT and YYEEEE. The CDR3 is 16 amino acids. The CDR3 DNA reads as TGTGCCAGCAGCTTGCTCCCAGGGGGCAACACCGGGGAGCTGTTTTTT. Translation: CASSLLPGGNTGELFF. Full variable domain (outside the CDR3, taken from reference TRBV5-6 and TRBJ2-2): DAGVTQSPTHLIKTRGQQVTLRCSPKSGHDTVSWYQQALGQGPQFIFQYYEEEERQRGNFPDRFSGHQFPNYSSELNVNALLLGDSALYLCASSLLPGGNTGELFFGEGSRLTVL.

J is TRBJ1-1 and V is TRBV6-1; tentative D call: TRBD1 (5 bases). CDR3 size: 15 residues. Trimming cost V 2 bases and J 8 bases, with 18 bases left between them. The V gene's germline CDR1 is MNHNS and CDR2 SASEGT. The CDR3: CASSEWLQENREAFF. CDR3 DNA sequence: TGTGCCAGCAGTGAATGGTTACAGGAGAACAGGGAAGCTTTCTTT.

The V and J genes are TRBV9 and TRBJ2-5; the match to TRBD2 covers 7 bases. The germline CDR1 and CDR2 sequences are SGDLS and YYNGEE. There are 17 residues in the CDR3. The V segment lost 1 base and the J segment 1 base; nucleotides outside the gene matches: 10. CDR3 coding DNA: TGTGCCAGCAGCGTAACCGTTGCCGGGACTATCCAAGAGACCCAGTACTTC. This encodes CASSVTVAGTIQETQYF.

This clone appeared a few times. This chain links TRBV19 with TRBJ1-6; 7 bases map to TRBD1. The CDR3 loop spans 12 amino acids. Germline values: CDR1 LNHDA, CDR2 SQIVND (reference sequence). V lost 3 bases and J lost 12; bases outside the gene matches: 2. The CDR3: CASSIRDRPLHF. In DNA form, the CDR3 reads TGTGCCAGTAGTATCCGGGACAGACCCCTCCACTTT.

The rearrangement links TRBV10-3 to TRBJ1-4; tentative D call: TRBD1 (6 bases). The CDR3 extends over 17 amino acids. Looked up from germline, CDR1 is ENHRY and CDR2 is SYGVKD. Trimming removed 0 bases at V and 0 bases at J, with 11 bases between. The CDR3 region is CAISESTRGSTNEKLFF. The CDR3 DNA sequence: TGTGCCATCAGTGAGTCGACCAGGGGCTCAACTAATGAAAAACTGTTTTTT.

The rearrangement links TRBV7-6 to TRBJ1-2; 7 nucleotides agree with TRBD1. V was pared by 6 bases and J by 0 bases, with 1 base of the junction left unmatched. CDR1 and CDR2 (germline): SGHVS, FNYEAQ. The CDR3 loop spans 13 amino acids. The chain's CDR3 is CASSTGANYGYTF. The DNA for the CDR3 is TGTGCCAGCAGTACAGGGGCTAACTATGGCTACACCTTC.

The V call is TRBV2, the J call TRBJ1-2; D not certain. The germline V gene has CDR1 SNHLY and CDR2 FYNNEI. CDR3 length: 14 residues. Trimming removed 4 bases at V and 3 bases at J, with 12 bases between. The CDR3 region has the DNA TGTGCCAGCAGTGGGGGAGGGTCTCACTATGGCTACACCTTC. Encoded protein: CASSGGGSHYGYTF.

This rearrangement joins TRBV29-1 to TRBJ2-2, with 9 bases identical to TRBD2. J was trimmed by 1 base and V by 7 bases; bases with no gene match: 13. Germline-derived CDR1 and CDR2 are SQVTM and ANQGSEA. The CDR3 is 17 amino acids. The CDR3 DNA reads TGCAGCGCCACCCGGAATAGCGGGGGCTTGAACACCGGGGAGCTGTTTTTT. It yields the protein CSATRNSGGLNTGELFF.

The chain couples TRBV5-1 to TRBJ2-7, with D maybe TRBD2 (7 bases). The germline gives CDR1 SGHRS, CDR2 YFSETQ. Trimming cost V 5 bases and J 2 bases, with 14 bases left between them. This CDR3 has 14 residues. The CDR3 DNA is TGCGCCAGCAGGGCCGGGGGGCGGGCCTACGAGCAGTACTTC. Translation gives CASRAGGRAYEQYF.

In this sample, this clone turned up once. The chain joins TRBV16 to TRBJ1-1; D not resolved. Trimming removed 2 bases from V and 0 bases from J, with 10 bases in between. Germline-derived CDR1 and CDR2 are KGHSY and FQNENV. The CDR3 totals 15 residues. CDR3 nucleotides: TGTGCCAGCAGCCAAAATCAGGTCCTGAACACTGAAGCTTTCTTT. Its protein product is CASSQNQVLNTEAFF.

This chain links TRBV9 with TRBJ1-6; 7 bases are shared with TRBD1. This CDR3 has 14 residues. V lost 0 bases to trimming and J lost 8 bases; unmatched junction nucleotides: 2. Germline CDR1 and CDR2: SGDLS and YYNGEE. CDR3 residues: CASSVEGAYSPLHF. In nucleotides, the CDR3 is TGTGCCAGCAGCGTAGAGGGGGCTTATTCACCCCTCCACTTT.

The chain recombines TRBV28 with TRBJ1-6; possible D gene TRBD1, 6 bases. CDR1 is MDHEN and CDR2 is SYDVKM in the germline V gene. The CDR3 runs 17 residues. Trimming took 6 bases from V and 9 from J, leaving 24 bases between them. The CDR3 loop is CASRPQLQTGSGSPLHF. The CDR3 region has the DNA TGTGCCAGCAGACCTCAACTACAGACAGGATCGGGTTCACCCCTCCACTTT.

The rearrangement uses TRBV25-1 and TRBJ2-7, with D possibly TRBD1 on 6 matching bases. V was clipped by 3 bases and J by 0 bases, with 9 bases between them. Germline assignment: CDR1 MGHDK and CDR2 SYGVNS. CDR3 length equals 14 residues. The CDR3 coding sequence is TGTGCCAGCAGTGAGACAGGTCCCTCCTACGAGCAGTACTTC. Translated, it gives CASSETGPSYEQYF.